The next 30 T cell receptor beta chains were all read from a single sample in a study of siplizumab effects on memory and regulatory T cells. Profiled with immunoSEQ multiplex PCR; TCRdb holds only in-frame clones, not every one. The sample shows 3,000 to 4,000 clones, roughly 50% of them seen only once. In the mixed lymphocyte reaction, cells were cocultured for roughly six days at 37°C. Their antigens are not known. Sequences were obtained from CFSE-low (dividing) CD8+ T cells sorted from an allogeneic mixed lymphocyte reaction. The receptors shown here come from a human donor in good health; the cells came from an allogeneic mixed lymphocyte reaction. Some clones in this sample may be carry-over from other donors' samples.

A few counts support this clone. The rearrangement uses TRBV27 and TRBJ2-7; 12 positions agree with TRBD1. The length of the CDR3 is 16 residues. The J segment lost 3 bases and the V segment lost 3 bases, leaving 6 bases of the junction unmatched. Germline V lookup: CDR1 MNHEY, CDR2 SMNVEV (reference sequence). The CDR3 region is CASSLSGTGGFYEQYF. The CDR3 region has the DNA TGTGCCAGCAGTTTGTCCGGGACAGGGGGCTTCTACGAGCAGTACTTC.

This clone has a handful of counts. This chain uses TRBV11-2 with TRBJ2-3, with D unresolved. Trimming removed 0 bases at V and 6 bases at J, with 7 bases between. Germline V gene data show CDR1 as SGHAT and CDR2 as FQNNGV. The CDR3 contains 13 residues. The CDR3 sequence is CASSLDIRDTQYF. CDR3 DNA sequence: TGTGCCAGCAGCTTAGATATTAGGGATACGCAGTATTTT.

The V call is TRBV12-5, the J call TRBJ2-7; D possibly uses TRBD1 or TRBD2 (5 bases each). The germline CDR1 and CDR2 sequences are LGHNT and FRNRAP. V lost 5 bases and J lost 4, with 15 bases in between. CDR3 length: 14 amino acids. CDR3 loop: CASGTAGTAYEQYF. The DNA for the CDR3 is TGTGCTAGTGGTACCGCCGGGACCGCGTACGAGCAGTACTTC. The full variable domain, in which reference TRBV12-5 and TRBJ2-7 provide the parts outside the CDR3, is DARVTQTPRHKVTEMGQEVTMRCQPILGHNTVFWYRQTMMQGLELLAYFRNRAPLDDSGMPKDRFSAEMPDATLATLKIQPSEPRDSAVYFCASGTAGTAYEQYFGPGTRLTVT.

The chain links TRBV19 to TRBJ2-1; TRBD2 aligns across 12 bases. This CDR3 region has 16 residues. The J segment lost 4 bases and the V segment lost 6 bases, leaving 7 bases of the junction unmatched. Germline-derived CDR1 and CDR2 are LNHDA and SQIVND (reference sequence). The CDR3 loop is CASRGSSGRGYNEQFF. The CDR3 DNA reads TGTGCCAGTAGGGGGTCTAGCGGGAGGGGATACAATGAGCAGTTCTTC.

The chain employs TRBV29-1 and TRBJ2-7; TRBD2 agrees at 10 bases. The germline V gene encodes CDR1 SQVTM and CDR2 ANQGSEA. The V gene end was trimmed by 6 bases and the J gene end by 0 bases; junction bases not matched to a gene: 2. This CDR3 is built from 13 residues. CDR3 nucleotide sequence: TGCAGCGTCGGGACTAGCGACTCCTACGAGCAGTACTTC. Encoded protein: CSVGTSDSYEQYF.

This chain joins TRBV7-6 and TRBJ1-1, with a weak D call TRBD1 (5 bases). CDR1 is SGHVS, CDR2 FNYEAQ, per germline. Between the trimmed V and J ends, which lost 5 bases and 7 bases, there was a span of 11 bases. The CDR3 consists of 12 residues. The CDR3 region is CASSRGTVEAFF. The CDR3 nucleotides are TGTGCCAGCAGCCGGGGCACAGTTGAAGCTTTCTTT. Using reference TRBV7-6 and TRBJ1-1 for the parts outside the CDR3, the full variable domain is GAGVSQSPRYKVTKRGQDVALRCDPISGHVSLYWYRQALGQGPEFLTYFNYEAQQDKSGLPNDRFSAERPEGSISTLTIQRTEQRDSAMYRCASSRGTVEAFFGQGTRLTVV.

This clone has only a few counts. V gene TRBV7-2 combines with J gene TRBJ2-1; D unresolved. This CDR3 spans 15 amino acids. The V end lost 3 bases, the J end lost 2 bases, and 11 bases lay between the germline ends. CDR1 is SGHTA, CDR2 FQGNSA, per germline. The CDR3 bases are TGTGCCAGCAGCTTCGGGTCCGGCCCCTACAATGAGCAGTTCTTC. It encodes CASSFGSGPYNEQFF.

The chain combines TRBV4-2 with TRBJ1-1; D may be TRBD1 (5 bases). Deletions cut 8 bases from V and 1 base from J, with 8 bases between. The CDR3 covers 12 residues. CDR1 and CDR2 (germline): LGHNA, YNFKEQ. CDR3 bases: TGTGCCAGCGGAACAGGGAACACTGAAGCTTTCTTT. Protein: CASGTGNTEAFF.

The chain joins TRBV4-1 to TRBJ1-1, with 7 bases aligning to TRBD1. The germline V gene encodes CDR1 MGHRA and CDR2 YSYEKL. This CDR3 has 14 amino acids. The V and J ends lost 1 base and 11 bases, in that order; junction bases with no gene match: 10. CDR3 loop: CASSQVEGAVVAFF. The CDR3 bases are TGCGCCAGCAGCCAAGTAGAGGGGGCCGTTGTCGCTTTCTTT.

The V and J genes are TRBV2 and TRBJ2-5, with TRBD2 as a possible D gene (5 bases). The V gene lost 5 bases and the J gene lost 1 base, with 11 bases spanning the gap. This CDR3 has 14 residues. Germline V lookup: CDR1 SNHLY, CDR2 FYNNEI. The CDR3 DNA reads as TGTGCCAGCAGTCAAGACCGGGGCCAAGAGACCCAGTACTTC. As protein: CASSQDRGQETQYF. The whole variable domain, remainder taken from reference TRBV2 and TRBJ2-5, is EPEVTQTPSHQVTQMGQEVILRCVPISNHLYFYWYRQILGQKVEFLVSFYNNEISEKSEIFDDQFSVERPDGSNFTLKIRSTKLEDSAMYFCASSQDRGQETQYFGPGTRLLVL.

This clone appeared a few times. This rearrangement joins TRBV5-1 to TRBJ2-7, with 8 bases aligning to TRBD1. There are 15 residues in the CDR3. Germline loops: CDR1 SGHRS, CDR2 YFSETQ. V trimming: 5 bases; J trimming: 5 bases; junction bases outside the gene matches: 12. The CDR3 DNA sequence: TGCGCCAGCAGTTGGGACAGGACCTTAATCCACGAGCAGTACTTC. Translated: CASSWDRTLIHEQYF.

The V and J genes are TRBV7-9 and TRBJ1-2; D gene ambiguous. V was clipped by 4 bases and J by 8 bases, with 8 bases between them. Germline-derived CDR1 and CDR2 are SEHNR and FQNEAQ (reference sequence). This CDR3 region has 11 residues. The DNA of the CDR3 is TGTGCCAGCAGCTGGCGATGGGGCTACACCTTC. Translated: CASSWRWGYTF.

In its sample, this clone was seen once. This chain connects TRBV29-1 to TRBJ2-5; 7 bases align to TRBD1. The J call may be incorrect, as the DNA end agrees better with TRBJ2-7. This CDR3 is 13 amino acids long. Germline lookup yields CDR1 SQVTM and CDR2 ANQGSEA. The CDR3 nucleotides read TGCAGCGTGGTCGGGGACAGCTCCTACGAGCAGTACTTC. Protein: CSVVGDSSYEQYF.

This sequence joins TRBV27 and TRBJ2-5; no clear D. The CDR3 totals 11 residues. The V gene's germline CDR1 is MNHEY and CDR2 SMNVEV (reference sequence). Trimming removed 2 bases at V and 5 bases at J, with 3 bases between. CDR3 loop: CASSLGETQYF. The CDR3 DNA reads as TGTGCCAGCAGTTTAGGGGAGACCCAGTACTTC.

The chain is built from TRBV4-1 and TRBJ2-1, with D tentatively TRBD1 (5 bases). The CDR3 loop spans 13 amino acids. Looked up from germline, CDR1 is MGHRA and CDR2 is YSYEKL. Trimming removed 8 bases at V and 0 bases at J, with 8 bases between. CDR3 loop: CASGASSYNEQFF. The CDR3 region has the DNA TGCGCCAGCGGGGCGAGCTCCTACAATGAGCAGTTCTTC.

The chain carries TRBV10-3 and TRBJ1-1; no clear D gene. Germline V gene data show CDR1 as ENHRY and CDR2 as SYGVKD. This CDR3 has 15 residues. V lost 0 bases, J lost 3 bases, and 11 bases lay in between. This CDR3 is CAISESAGVYTEAFF. The CDR3 DNA sequence: TGTGCCATCAGTGAGTCTGCCGGGGTTTACACTGAAGCTTTCTTT.

This sequence joins TRBV5-4 and TRBJ2-7; TRBD1 is a possible D gene (5 bases). Germline V gene lookup returns CDR1 SGHNT and CDR2 YYREEE (reference sequence). The CDR3 is 15 amino acids. V was trimmed by 0 bases and J by 4 bases, leaving 14 bases between them. The CDR3 DNA is TGTGCCAGCAGCTTGGAAGCGACAGTCTCATACGAGCAGTACTTC. This encodes CASSLEATVSYEQYF.

The rearrangement joins TRBV7-9 to TRBJ2-3; tentatively, D is TRBD2 (5 bases). Per germline, CDR1 SEHNR and CDR2 FQNEAQ (reference sequence). This CDR3 comprises 13 residues. Trimming cost V 1 base and J 8 bases, with 10 bases left between them. The CDR3 region has the DNA TGTGCCAGCAGCTTAGAGGACTCAACTACGCAGTATTTT. Amino acids: CASSLEDSTTQYF.

This clone was seen only a few times. V gene TRBV4-1 combines with J gene TRBJ2-1, with TRBD2 identical over 9 bases. Germline V gene sequence: CDR1 MGHRA, CDR2 YSYEKL. V was clipped by 6 bases and J by 3 bases; unmatched bases: 3. The CDR3 contains 14 residues. The CDR3 DNA sequence: TGCGCCAGCAGTAGCGGGAGCCTCTACAATGAGCAGTTCTTC. Residues: CASSSGSLYNEQFF.

The rearrangement joins TRBV6-5 to TRBJ1-3; possible D gene TRBD1, 5 bases. From germline, CDR1 is MNHEY and CDR2 SVGAGI. The CDR3 totals 15 residues. The V end lost 2 bases, the J end lost 1 base, and 9 bases lay between the germline ends. The CDR3 here is CASSYDSLSGNTIYF. CDR3 sequence (DNA): TGTGCCAGCAGTTACGACAGCCTATCTGGAAACACCATATATTTT.

The chain couples TRBV6-6 to TRBJ2-7; 7 bases align to TRBD1. Germline values: CDR1 MNHNY, CDR2 SVGAGI (reference sequence). V was pared by 2 bases and J by 3 bases, with 4 bases of the junction left unmatched. CDR3 length: 14 residues. The CDR3 spells CASSYTGTVYEQYF. CDR3 in DNA: TGTGCCAGCAGTTACACTGGGACAGTCTACGAGCAGTACTTC.

The chain joins TRBV6-5 to TRBJ2-1; TRBD2 matches 12 bases. The CDR3 contains 14 residues. CDR1 is MNHEY, CDR2 SVGAGI, per germline. The ends lost 5 bases at V and 9 bases at J; junction bases unmatched: 5. The CDR3 loop is CASSLAGGLSEQFF. In nucleotides, the CDR3 is TGTGCCAGCAGTCTAGCGGGAGGGCTCAGTGAGCAGTTCTTC.

The chain employs TRBV10-3 and TRBJ2-7, with TRBD1 identical over 7 bases. CDR1 is ENHRY and CDR2 is SYGVKD in the germline V gene. V was clipped by 7 bases and J by 0 bases; unmatched bases: 6. The CDR3 totals 14 residues. CDR3 residues: CAINDRDSSYEQYF. CDR3 sequence (DNA): TGTGCCATCAATGACAGGGATAGCTCCTACGAGCAGTACTTC.

The table lists this clone with a few counts. The DNA of the CDR3 is TGCGCCAGCAGCCAAGACCAGAACTACGAGCAGTACTTC. It encodes CASSQDQNYEQYF. The genes are TRBV4-1 and TRBJ2-7, with D unresolved. Germline values: CDR1 MGHRA, CDR2 YSYEKL. Trimming left V 0 bases short and J 3 bases short, with 6 bases between. CDR3 length equals 13 residues.

This chain connects TRBV19 to TRBJ2-7, with 11 bases matching TRBD1. V lost 3 bases and J lost 3; bases outside the gene matches: 1. CDR3 length: 14 amino acids. Germline CDR1 is LNHDA and CDR2 is SQIVND (reference sequence). The CDR3 sequence: CASSMGTGGYEQYF. CDR3 DNA sequence: TGTGCCAGTAGTATGGGGACAGGGGGCTACGAGCAGTACTTC.

The chain joins TRBV6-5 to TRBJ2-1; D might be TRBD1 (6 bases). Germline lookup yields CDR1 MNHEY and CDR2 SVGAGI. This CDR3 comprises 16 residues. V gave up 1 base and J gave up 3 bases, with 13 bases separating them. The CDR3, as DNA: TGTGCCAGCAGTTACTTGGGGGCGAATTACTACAATGAGCAGTTCTTC. It translates to CASSYLGANYYNEQFF.

V and J are TRBV30 and TRBJ2-2; tentative D call: TRBD2 (5 bases). The V end lost 7 bases, the J end lost 7 bases, and 10 bases lay between the germline ends. Per the germline V gene, CDR1 is GTSNPN and CDR2 is SVGIG (reference sequence). The CDR3 runs 11 residues. This CDR3 is CASDRGGELFF. As DNA, the CDR3 is TGTGCCTCAGACCGGGGCGGGGAGCTGTTTTTT.

This clone was seen a handful of times. The rearrangement joins TRBV9 to TRBJ2-7; TRBD1 is a possible D gene (6 bases). Germline loops: CDR1 SGDLS, CDR2 YYNGEE. The CDR3 sequence is 15 residues long. V was clipped by 0 bases and J by 3 bases, with 13 bases between them. CDR3 residues: CASSVEGVTLYEQYF. The CDR3 DNA reads TGTGCCAGCAGCGTAGAGGGGGTCACCCTCTACGAGCAGTACTTC.

V gene TRBV6-6 combines with J gene TRBJ1-2; a weak D match, TRBD1 (6 bases). The CDR3 runs to 13 residues. Germline-derived CDR1 and CDR2 are MNHNY and SVGAGI (reference sequence). The V and J ends lost 4 bases and 7 bases respectively, with 13 bases between them. DNA for the CDR3: TGTGCCAGCAGTTGGGGGGGCCAGTTTGGCTACACCTTC. Protein sequence: CASSWGGQFGYTF.

This rearrangement joins TRBV5-1 to TRBJ1-2; D is unresolved. Germline V lookup: CDR1 SGHRS, CDR2 YFSETQ. This CDR3 contains 13 residues. The V and J ends lost 2 bases and 0 bases respectively, with 5 bases between them. CDR3 bases: TGCGCCAGCAGCTTTTCCGCTAACTATGGCTACACCTTC. Protein product: CASSFSANYGYTF.